Listed below are T cell receptor beta chains from one sample, sequenced in a study of blood T cell repertoires in COVID-19. Libraries were prepared by immunoSEQ multiplex PCR; TCRdb keeps only in-frame clonotypes and omits some of them. The table records more than 200,000 clones, 80% to 90% of them present only once. Sequenced material: peripheral blood. These receptors came from a man aged 30-40 years with active or convalescent COVID-19. Each CDR3 is given with its conserved first and last residue. The order of the fields is clone size, CDR3 length, D gene, V gene, J gene, CDR3 DNA, CDR3 protein. D genes are given only for firm matches. Size tells how often a clone was seen (once, few, many) or the class of an expanded clone, and some rows leave it out.

>-|15|-|TRBV10-3|TRBJ2-3
TGTGCCATCAGTGATAAACATCGAAGCACAGATACGCAGTATTTT
CAISDKHRSTDTQYF
>few|15|TRBD1|TRBV30|TRBJ1-2
TGTGCCTGGAGTGTTTTTGATGAGGGGGCCTCTGGCTACACCTTC
CAWSVFDEGASGYTF
>-|13|TRBD1|TRBV6-5|TRBJ2-5
TGTGCCAGCTACAGGGGGTACCAAGAGACCCAGTACTTC
CASYRGYQETQYF
>-|12|-|TRBV5-1|TRBJ1-1
TGCGCCAGCAGCCTCGGGAACTTCGGAGCTTTCTTT
CASSLGNFGAFF
>-|14|-|TRBV19|TRBJ2-3
TGTGCCAGTATGGTGCCAGGACACACAGATACGCAGTATTTT
CASMVPGHTDTQYF
>-|15|-|TRBV5-8|TRBJ1-1
TGTGCCAGCAGCTCCGCTTTGTTCAGGGACACTGAAGCTTTCTTT
CASSSALFRDTEAFF
>-|14|TRBD1|TRBV7-2|TRBJ2-7
TGTGCCAGCAGCCTGGGACAGGGGCTTGGCGAGCAGTACTTC
CASSLGQGLGEQYF
>-|14|TRBD1|TRBV9|TRBJ1-1
TGTGCCAGCAGCGGAAGGGACAGAAACACTGAAGCTTTCTTT
CASSGRDRNTEAFF
>-|19|-|TRBV5-8|TRBJ2-7
TGTGCCAGCAGCCTCCTCGTTCTCCCAAACAGGATCCCCTCCTACGAGCAGTACTTC
CASSLLVLPNRIPSYEQYF
>-|16|TRBD1|TRBV29-1|TRBJ1-4
TGCAGCGTTAATTACGGGGACAGCCTGAAAAATGAAAAACTGTTTTTT
CSVNYGDSLKNEKLFF
>once|13|TRBD1|TRBV6-4|TRBJ1-1
TGTGCCAGCAGTGTAGACAGGGGGCGCGAAGCTTTCTTT
CASSVDRGREAFF
>-|15|-|TRBV6-5|TRBJ2-7
TGTGCCAGCAGTTACCTCCCCCCTAGCATGGGGGAGCAGTACTTC
CASSYLPPSMGEQYF
>-|15|-|TRBV15|TRBJ1-5
TGTGCCACCAGCAGCCGGGACAATCGGTATCAGCCCCAGCATTTT
CATSSRDNRYQPQHF
>-|12|-|TRBV30|TRBJ1-1
TGTGCCTGGGGCCCAATGAACACTGAAGCTTTCTTT
CAWGPMNTEAFF
>-|20|TRBD1|TRBV19|TRBJ1-5
TGTGCCAGTAGTCCTACTACAGGGGACATGATTAGTAGTTTGAGTCAGCCCCAGCATTTT
CASSPTTGDMISSLSQPQHF
>once|15|TRBD1|TRBV6-2/TRBV6-3|TRBJ2-6
TGTGCCAGCAGTAGGACAGGGAATGGGGCCAACGTCCTGACTTTC
CASSRTGNGANVLTF
>-|13|-|TRBV29-1|TRBJ1-6
TGCAGCGTTGGGCAGGGTTCTATTTCACCCCTCCACTTT
CSVGQGSISPLHF